One sample yielded the 9 T cell receptor beta chains listed below, sequenced in a study of cytomegalovirus exposure and HLA in healthy donors (dated by TCRdb to about 2017). To prepare the library, the immunoSEQ multiplex PCR assay was applied. For the multiplex PCR, a mixture combining 60 forward primers for TCR Vbeta segments and 13 reverse primers for TCR Jbeta segments was used. Drawn from immuneACCESS, this table holds only the in-frame rearrangements with V and J called that TCRdb kept. Clones are partly lost; checked studies trace under half to an unresolved V gene and leave the rest unexplained. In all, the sample holds some 150,000 clones, and approximately 83% of those were seen once. The leading ten clones occupy less than 2% of the sample. The sequencing sample was made of PBMCs. The receptors were sampled from a woman younger than 35 in good health and CMV-seronegative.

The chain links TRBV6-5 to TRBJ1-6; the D gene is possibly TRBD1 (5 bases). V lost 7 bases and J lost 7, with 11 bases in between. CDR3 length: 13 amino acids. Germline CDR1 MNHEY, CDR2 SVGAGI. Here the CDR3 DNA reads TGTGCCAGCAACCGACAGCTCAATTCACCCCTCCACTTT. It encodes CASNRQLNSPLHF.

Only one count was recorded for this clone. The V call is TRBV6-5, the J call TRBJ1-5; D uncertain. With 2 bases removed from V and 4 bases from J, the gap between germline ends came to 12 bases. The CDR3 consists of 15 residues. The germline V gene encodes CDR1 MNHEY and CDR2 SVGAGI. The chain's CDR3 is CASSYTPFENQPQHF. In DNA, the CDR3 is TGTGCCAGCAGTTACACACCATTTGAAAATCAGCCCCAGCATTTT.

The J gene is TRBJ2-5, the V gene TRBV9; no clear D. With 4 bases removed from V and 1 base from J, the gap between germline ends came to 8 bases. Germline V CDR1 and CDR2: SGDLS, YYNGEE. The CDR3 spans 13 residues. The CDR3 is CASSSNFQETQYF. CDR3 coding DNA: TGTGCCAGCAGCTCCAACTTCCAAGAGACCCAGTACTTC.

The J gene is TRBJ2-7, the V gene TRBV6-5; TRBD1 is a possible D gene (6 bases). Trimming left V 4 bases short and J 5 bases short, with 15 bases between. CDR3 length equals 14 residues. Germline V lookup: CDR1 MNHEY, CDR2 SVGAGI. CDR3 loop: CASSSKTGPNEQYF. The CDR3 nucleotides read TGTGCCAGCAGTTCAAAGACAGGACCGAACGAGCAGTACTTC.

The chain recombines TRBV10-1 with TRBJ2-1; D perhaps matches TRBD1 (5 bases). The germline V gene encodes CDR1 WNHNN and CDR2 SYGVQD (reference sequence). Between the trimmed V and J ends, which lost 11 bases and 9 bases, there was a span of 8 bases. This CDR3 is 9 amino acids long. The CDR3, as DNA: TGCGCCGCCCAGGGTGAGCAGTTCTTC. Amino acids: CAAQGEQFF.

This clone was detected once. The DNA for the CDR3 is TGTGCCAGCAGCGGGGGACTAGCGGGGGCCACGAGCTCCTACAATGAGCAGTTCTTC. The encoded protein is CASSGGLAGATSSYNEQFF. The genes are TRBV13 and TRBJ2-1; 14 nucleotides align to TRBD2. The CDR3 contains 19 residues. The V gene's germline CDR1 is PRHDT and CDR2 FYEKMQ (reference sequence). Trimming at V came to 5 bases and at J to 0 bases, leaving 9 bases not matched to a gene.

V and J are TRBV9 and TRBJ2-2, with D perhaps matching TRBD1 (5 bases). The V end was cut by 9 bases, the J end by 5 bases, with 11 bases between. CDR1 and CDR2 (germline): SGDLS, YYNGEE. This CDR3 contains 12 residues. DNA for the CDR3: TGTGCCACCTCCGCAGGGACCGGGGAGCTGTTTTTT. Encoded protein: CATSAGTGELFF.

This clone has a single count. The chain is built from TRBV7-6 and TRBJ1-4, with TRBD1 as a possible D gene (5 bases). Trimming stripped 1 base from V and 5 bases from J, with 5 bases between. There are 13 residues in the CDR3. Germline V lookup: CDR1 SGHVS, CDR2 FNYEAQ. The CDR3 loop is CASSLDRNEKLFF. Here the CDR3 DNA reads TGTGCCAGCAGCTTAGACAGGAATGAAAAACTGTTTTTT. The full variable domain, rest sourced from reference TRBV7-6 and TRBJ1-4, is GAGVSQSPRYKVTKRGQDVALRCDPISGHVSLYWYRQALGQGPEFLTYFNYEAQQDKSGLPNDRFSAERPEGSISTLTIQRTEQRDSAMYRCASSLDRNEKLFFGSGTQLSVL.

This chain links TRBV7-8 with TRBJ2-1, with 9 bases that match TRBD1. J lost 7 bases, V lost 2 bases, and 9 bases had no gene match. This CDR3 contains 16 residues. Germline CDR1 and CDR2: SGHVS and FQNEAQ. The CDR3 region has the DNA TGTGCCAGCAGCTTACCGAGGACAGGGGATCGGAATGAGCAGTTCTTC. Protein product: CASSLPRTGDRNEQFF.